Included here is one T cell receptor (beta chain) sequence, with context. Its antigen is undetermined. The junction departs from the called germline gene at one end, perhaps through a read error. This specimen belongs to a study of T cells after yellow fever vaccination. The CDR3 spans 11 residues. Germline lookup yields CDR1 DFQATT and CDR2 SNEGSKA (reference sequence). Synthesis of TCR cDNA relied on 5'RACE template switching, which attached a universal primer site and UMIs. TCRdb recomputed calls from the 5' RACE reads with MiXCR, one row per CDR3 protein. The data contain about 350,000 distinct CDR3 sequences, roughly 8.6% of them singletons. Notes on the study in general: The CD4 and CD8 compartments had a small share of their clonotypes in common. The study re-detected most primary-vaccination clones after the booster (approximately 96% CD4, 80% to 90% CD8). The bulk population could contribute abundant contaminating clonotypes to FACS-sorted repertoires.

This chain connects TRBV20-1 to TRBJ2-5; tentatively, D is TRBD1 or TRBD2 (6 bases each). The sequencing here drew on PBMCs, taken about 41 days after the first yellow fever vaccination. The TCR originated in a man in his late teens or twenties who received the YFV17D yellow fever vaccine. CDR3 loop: CSAQRGEIQYF. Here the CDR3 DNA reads TGCAGTGCCCAGAGGGGGGAGATCCAGTACTTC.